The next 2 T cell receptor beta chains were all read from a single sample in a study of shared clonotypes between healthy human individuals (dated by TCRdb to 2018 to 2020). Library generation was performed with the immunoSEQ multiplex PCR assay. TCRdb's version of the immuneACCESS table is confined to in-frame rearrangements and falls short of the full clone set. An unresolved V gene accounts for under half of the shortfall where checked; the remainder is of unknown origin. The sample records 1,500,000 or so clones, approximately 98.5% of which are singletons. The ten largest clones represent over 0.3% of the sample. Sequenced: naive CD4+ T cells sorted from blood. Interpreted using the paper, the cell subset or site label stands for: CD45RA+ positively selected. The receptors originated from a man aged 25-45 years in good health.

The chain links TRBV5-6 to TRBJ2-1, with D maybe TRBD2 (7 bases). Per germline, CDR1 SGHDT and CDR2 YYEEEE. The V and J ends lost 1 base and 2 bases respectively, with 19 bases between them. CDR3 size: 18 residues. DNA for the CDR3: TGTGCCAGCAGCTTGATCCGTGCCCCGGGGGGCCCCTACAATGAGCAGTTCTTC. Its protein product is CASSLIRAPGGPYNEQFF. Full variable domain (outside the CDR3, taken from reference TRBV5-6 and TRBJ2-1): DAGVTQSPTHLIKTRGQQVTLRCSPKSGHDTVSWYQQALGQGPQFIFQYYEEEERQRGNFPDRFSGHQFPNYSSELNVNALLLGDSALYLCASSLIRAPGGPYNEQFFGPGTRLTVL.

This clone was seen only once. The rearrangement uses TRBV7-6 and TRBJ2-1; no reliable D call. The CDR3 extends over 15 amino acids. The germline CDR1 and CDR2 sequences are SGHVS and FNYEAQ. V lost 4 bases to trimming and J lost 8 bases, with 18 bases between them. CDR3 nucleotides: TGTGCCAGCAGCTCCTCTTATCCTACTGGGGATGAGCAGTTCTTC. The encoded protein is CASSSSYPTGDEQFF.